Listed below are T cell receptor beta chains from one sample, sequenced in a study of blood T cell repertoires in COVID-19. Assay used: immunoSEQ multiplex PCR; TCRdb lists only in-frame clones, some missing. Among 250,000 to 300,000 clones listed, just over 85% were seen once. The sequencing sample was made of peripheral blood. The receptor source for this set is a woman aged 25-40 years with active or convalescent COVID-19. Each CDR3 is given with its conserved first and last residue. D genes are given only for firm matches. Not every row has a clone size; where given, it reads once, few, many or a size class.

>TRBD2|-|14|TRBJ2-5|TRBV28
CASRPGGTQETQYF
TGTGCCAGCAGGCCGGGGGGGACCCAAGAGACCCAGTACTTC
>-|few|15|TRBJ1-2|TRBV7-8
CASSRLEGTNYGYTF
TGTGCCAGCAGCCGATTGGAGGGAACTAACTATGGCTACACCTTC
>-|-|14|TRBJ1-4|TRBV19
CASSPRTGDEKLFF
TGTGCCAGTAGTCCCCGGACTGGGGATGAAAAACTGTTTTTT
>-|-|14|TRBJ2-7|TRBV10-3
CAISESIVSYEQYF
TGTGCCATCAGTGAGTCAATCGTTTCCTACGAGCAGTACTTC
>-|once|15|TRBJ2-1|TRBV7-9
CASSLLQGLGDEQFF
TGTGCCAGCAGCTTGTTACAGGGTTTGGGGGATGAGCAGTTCTTC
>-|-|15|TRBJ2-2|TRBV30
CAWSVGGEHTGELFF
TGTGCCTGGAGTGTCGGGGGAGAGCACACCGGGGAGCTGTTTTTT
>TRBD2|-|20|TRBJ2-1|TRBV13
CASSQTGFSETSAQRDEQFF
TGTGCCAGCAGCCAGACAGGTTTTTCGGAGACTAGCGCCCAAAGAGATGAGCAGTTCTTC
>-|-|14|TRBJ1-1|TRBV6-5
CASTLARGNTEAFF
TGTGCCAGCACGCTGGCCAGGGGGAACACTGAAGCTTTCTTT
>TRBD1|-|14|TRBJ1-1|TRBV6-5
CASRSDRGVGEAFF
TGTGCCAGCAGATCGGACAGGGGGGTTGGTGAAGCTTTCTTT
>TRBD2|-|15|TRBJ2-3|TRBV6-2/TRBV6-3
CASSYPAGYTDTQYF
TGTGCCAGCAGTTACCCAGCGGGGTACACAGATACGCAGTATTTT